The present T cell receptor beta chain was sequenced within a study of shared T cell receptors in the human thymus. Trimming took off 5 bases at V and 7 bases at J, with 16 bases between the two ends. The CDR3 spans 14 residues. Germline loops: CDR1 SGHRS, CDR2 YFSETQ. This clone was seen more than once but under ten times. Sequencing was performed with immunoSEQ multiplex PCR; in TCRdb, only in-frame clones are kept and a portion is missing. The table records approximately 760,000 clones, over 75% of them present only once. This sample also belongs to another study, concerning human thymus T cells.

The sequence came from a girl younger than two with a congenital heart defect. The sequenced sample was thymocytes. This chain connects TRBV5-1 to TRBJ2-1; D uncertain. CDR3 sequence reads: CASSLYRVSNEQFF. DNA for the CDR3: TGCGCCAGCAGTCTTTACCGGGTGTCGAATGAGCAGTTCTTC.